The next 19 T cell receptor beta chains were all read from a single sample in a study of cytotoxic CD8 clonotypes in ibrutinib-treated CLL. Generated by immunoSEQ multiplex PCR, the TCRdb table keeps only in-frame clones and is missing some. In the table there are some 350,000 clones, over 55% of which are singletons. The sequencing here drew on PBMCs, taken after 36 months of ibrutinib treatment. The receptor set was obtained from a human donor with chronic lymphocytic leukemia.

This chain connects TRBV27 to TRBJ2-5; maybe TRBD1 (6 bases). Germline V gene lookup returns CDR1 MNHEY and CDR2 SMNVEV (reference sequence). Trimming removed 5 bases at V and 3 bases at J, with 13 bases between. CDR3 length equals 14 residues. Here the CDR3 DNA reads TGTGCCAGCAGTGCCCGGCGGACAGAAGAGACCCAGTACTTC. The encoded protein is CASSARRTEETQYF.

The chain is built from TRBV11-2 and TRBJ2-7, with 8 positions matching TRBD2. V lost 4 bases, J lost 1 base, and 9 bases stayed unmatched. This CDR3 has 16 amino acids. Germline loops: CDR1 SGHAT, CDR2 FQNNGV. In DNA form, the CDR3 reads TGTGCCAGCAGCTCCTCGGGGGGGCCGCCGTCCTACGAGCAGTACTTC. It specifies CASSSSGGPPSYEQYF.

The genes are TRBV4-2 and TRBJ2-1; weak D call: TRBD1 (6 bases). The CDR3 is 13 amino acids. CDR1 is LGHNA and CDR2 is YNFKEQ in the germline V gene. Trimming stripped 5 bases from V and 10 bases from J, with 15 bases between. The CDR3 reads CASSGGPGTEQFF. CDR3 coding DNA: TGTGCCAGCAGCGGGGGCCCGGGGACAGAGCAGTTCTTC.

Written as DNA, the CDR3 is TGTGCCAGCAGCCGGACCGGCAGGAACAATCAGCCCCAGCATTTT. This translates into CASSRTGRNNQPQHF. This chain uses TRBV5-6 with TRBJ1-5; no reliable D call. V lost 4 bases to trimming and J lost 3 bases, with 14 bases between them. Germline CDR1 reads SGHDT; CDR2 reads YYEEEE. The CDR3 consists of 15 residues.

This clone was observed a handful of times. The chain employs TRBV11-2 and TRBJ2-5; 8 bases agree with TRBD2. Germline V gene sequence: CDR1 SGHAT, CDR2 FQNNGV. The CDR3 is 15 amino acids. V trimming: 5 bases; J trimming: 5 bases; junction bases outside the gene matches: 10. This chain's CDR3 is CASSRTAGERETQYF. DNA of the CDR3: TGTGCCAGCAGCAGAACAGCGGGGGAGAGGGAGACCCAGTACTTC.

CDR3 bases: TGTGCCAGCAGCAAATCACAGGGGAACACTGAAGCTTTCTTT. Translated: CASSKSQGNTEAFF. The chain combines TRBV11-2 with TRBJ1-1, with D perhaps matching TRBD1 (6 bases). The CDR3 runs 14 residues. V was trimmed by 5 bases and J by 1 base, leaving 11 bases between them. The germline V gene has CDR1 SGHAT and CDR2 FQNNGV.

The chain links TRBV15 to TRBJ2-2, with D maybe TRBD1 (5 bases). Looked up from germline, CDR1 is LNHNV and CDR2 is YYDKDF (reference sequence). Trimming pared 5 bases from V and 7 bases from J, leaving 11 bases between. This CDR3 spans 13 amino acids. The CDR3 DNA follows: TGTGCCACCAGCCCCCAAAGGGGCGGGGAGCTGTTTTTT. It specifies CATSPQRGGELFF.

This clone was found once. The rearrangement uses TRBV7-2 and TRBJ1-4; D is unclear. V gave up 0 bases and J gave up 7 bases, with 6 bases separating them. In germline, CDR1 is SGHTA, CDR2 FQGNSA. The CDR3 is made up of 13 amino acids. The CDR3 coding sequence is TGTGCCAGCAGCTTAGCAGGTGCTGAAAAACTGTTTTTT. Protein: CASSLAGAEKLFF.

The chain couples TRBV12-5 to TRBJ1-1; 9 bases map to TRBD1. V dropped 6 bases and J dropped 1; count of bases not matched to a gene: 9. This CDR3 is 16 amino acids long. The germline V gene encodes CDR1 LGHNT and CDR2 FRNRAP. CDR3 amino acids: CASGYGQGRSNTEAFF. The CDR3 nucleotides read TGTGCTAGTGGATACGGACAGGGGCGATCGAACACTGAAGCTTTCTTT.

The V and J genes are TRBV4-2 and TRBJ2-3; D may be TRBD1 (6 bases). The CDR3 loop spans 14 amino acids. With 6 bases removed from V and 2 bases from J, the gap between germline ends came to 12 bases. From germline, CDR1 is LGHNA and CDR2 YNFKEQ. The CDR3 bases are TGTGCCAGCAGGAAACAGGGCTACACAGATACGCAGTATTTT. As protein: CASRKQGYTDTQYF.

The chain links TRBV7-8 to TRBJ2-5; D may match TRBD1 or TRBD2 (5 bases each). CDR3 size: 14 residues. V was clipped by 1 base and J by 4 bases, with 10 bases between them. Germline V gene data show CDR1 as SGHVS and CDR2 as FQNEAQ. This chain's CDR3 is CASSLGARGETQYF. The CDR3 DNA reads TGTGCCAGCAGCTTAGGAGCGAGGGGAGAGACCCAGTACTTC.

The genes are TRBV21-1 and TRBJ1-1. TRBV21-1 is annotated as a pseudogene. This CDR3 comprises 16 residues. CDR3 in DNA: TGTGCCAGCAGCAAAGGTAAGGGGGGGAAGAACACTGAAGCTTTCTTT. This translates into CASSKGKGGKNTEAFF.

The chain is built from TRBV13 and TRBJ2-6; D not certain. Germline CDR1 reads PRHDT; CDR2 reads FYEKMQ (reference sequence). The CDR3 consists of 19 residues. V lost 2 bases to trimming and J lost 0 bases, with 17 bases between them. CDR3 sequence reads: CASSLSWEQLTSGANVLTF. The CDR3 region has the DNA TGTGCCAGCAGCTTATCTTGGGAACAGCTTACCTCTGGGGCCAACGTCCTGACTTTC. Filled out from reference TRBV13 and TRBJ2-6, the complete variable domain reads AAGVIQSPRHLIKEKRETATLKCYPIPRHDTVYWYQQGPGQDPQFLISFYEKMQSDKGSIPDRFSAQQFSDYHSELNMSSLELGDSALYFCASSLSWEQLTSGANVLTFGAGSRLTVL.

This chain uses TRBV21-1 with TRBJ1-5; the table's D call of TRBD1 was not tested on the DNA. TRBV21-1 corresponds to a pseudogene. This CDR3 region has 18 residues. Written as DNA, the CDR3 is TGTGCCAGCAGCAGAAAAAGTGCGGAACAGGGGAGCAATCAGCCCCAGCATTTT. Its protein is CASSRKSAEQGSNQPQHF.

Here the CDR3 DNA reads TGTGCCAGCAGTGAGCCAGATTACAATGAGCAGTTCTTC. Protein product: CASSEPDYNEQFF. The rearrangement joins TRBV2 to TRBJ2-1; D remains unclear. Germline V gene data show CDR1 as SNHLY and CDR2 as FYNNEI. Trimming took off 3 bases at V and 4 bases at J, with 7 bases between the two ends. This CDR3 region has 13 residues.

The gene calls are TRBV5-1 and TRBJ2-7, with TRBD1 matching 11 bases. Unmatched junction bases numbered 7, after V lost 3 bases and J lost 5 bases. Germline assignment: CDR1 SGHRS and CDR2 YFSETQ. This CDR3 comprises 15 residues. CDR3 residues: CASSWAGQGVNEQYF. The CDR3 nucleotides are TGCGCCAGCAGCTGGGCGGGACAGGGGGTCAACGAGCAGTACTTC.

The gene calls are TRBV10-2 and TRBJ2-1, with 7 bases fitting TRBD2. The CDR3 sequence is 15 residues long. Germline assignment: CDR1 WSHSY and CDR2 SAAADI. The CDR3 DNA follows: TGCGACGGAAAGCTAGAGGGAGGGCCCTACAATGAGCAGTTCTTC. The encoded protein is CDGKLEGGPYNEQFF.

CDR3: CASSFLRGRAETQYF. The CDR3 coding sequence is TGTGCCAGCAGTTTTCTCCGGGGCCGGGCAGAGACCCAGTACTTC. V is TRBV28 and J is TRBJ2-5, with D perhaps given as TRBD1 or TRBD2 (5 bases each). The CDR3 consists of 15 residues. Germline V lookup: CDR1 MDHEN, CDR2 SYDVKM. V was trimmed by 3 bases and J by 4 bases, leaving 15 bases between them.

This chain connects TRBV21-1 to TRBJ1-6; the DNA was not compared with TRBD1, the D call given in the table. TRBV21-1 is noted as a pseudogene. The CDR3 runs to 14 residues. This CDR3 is CASTRQAPNSPLHF. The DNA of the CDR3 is TGTGCCAGCACCAGACAGGCACCAAATTCACCCCTCCACTTT.